This entry lists 15 T cell receptor beta chains sequenced from one sample in a study of T cells in Graves' hyperthyroidism and ophthalmopathy. RNA transcripts served as the template for amplifying TCR beta CDR3 regions. The primer set for the first-round RT-PCR of the TCR CDR3 was HTBI. One entry per CDR3 protein results from TCRdb running MiXCR on the multiplex PCR reads. This table holds about 400,000 distinct CDR3 sequences, 15% to 18% found once. The sequenced sample consisted of blood. The origin of the receptors is a woman aged 18-29 years with Graves' hyperthyroidism.

Many counts were recorded for this clonotype. The J gene is TRBJ2-5, the V gene TRBV20-1; 15 bases agree with TRBD2. In germline, CDR1 is DFQATT, CDR2 SNEGSKA (reference sequence). The CDR3 loop spans 17 amino acids. Unmatched junction bases numbered 8, after V lost 5 bases and J lost 1 base. CDR3 sequence: CSAPGLAGGPGQETQYF. The CDR3 nucleotides are TGCAGTGCTCCCGGACTAGCGGGAGGGCCGGGCCAAGAGACCCAGTACTTC.

This clonotype was counted many times. This rearrangement joins TRBV3-1 to TRBJ2-5; possible D gene TRBD1, 5 bases. V dropped 1 base and J dropped 5 bases, with 11 bases sitting between them. The CDR3 covers 14 residues. Germline V gene lookup returns CDR1 LGHDT and CDR2 YNNKEL (reference sequence). The CDR3 region is CASSQGLAGETQYF. The DNA for the CDR3 is TGTGCCAGCAGCCAAGGACTGGCAGGGGAGACCCAGTACTTC.

This clonotype was observed a handful of times. The J gene is TRBJ2-2, the V gene TRBV9; the D gene is possibly TRBD2 (5 bases). Trimming removed 4 bases at V and 0 bases at J, with 10 bases between. Germline V gene sequence: CDR1 SGDLS, CDR2 YYNGEE. This CDR3 contains 15 residues. The CDR3 nucleotides read TGTGCCAGCAGCCCCCGGGGTGCGAACACCGGGGAGCTGTTTTTT. The encoded protein is CASSPRGANTGELFF.

This clonotype occurred many times. The chain uses TRBV6-1 and TRBJ2-5; perhaps TRBD1 as D (6 bases). The ends were cut back, 7 bases at V and 3 bases at J, with 12 bases in the middle. The CDR3 runs to 13 residues. Germline CDR1 reads MNHNS; CDR2 reads SASEGT. The CDR3 here is CASMIWTEETQYF. As DNA, the CDR3 is TGTGCCAGCATGATCTGGACAGAAGAGACCCAGTACTTC.

This clonotype appeared many times. The V call is TRBV20-1, the J call TRBJ2-1; 9 bases match TRBD1. V was pared by 5 bases and J by 5 bases, with 7 bases of the junction left unmatched. The germline V gene has CDR1 DFQATT and CDR2 SNEGSKA (reference sequence). This CDR3 region has 14 residues. The CDR3 nucleotides are TGCAGTGCTGCAAAAGGGACAGGGAACAATGAGCAGTTCTTC. It specifies CSAAKGTGNNEQFF.

The gene calls are TRBV4-1 and TRBJ2-5; TRBD2 agrees at 11 bases. This CDR3 is built from 16 residues. In germline, CDR1 is MGHRA, CDR2 YSYEKL. J lost 2 bases, V lost 4 bases, and 6 bases had no gene match. CDR3 nucleotide sequence: TGCGCCAGCAGCCTTCGACTAGCGGGGCTTCAAGAGACCCAGTACTTC. It specifies CASSLRLAGLQETQYF.

This clonotype was seen more than once but under ten times. The chain is built from TRBV19 and TRBJ1-5, with a possible D match to TRBD1 (5 bases). The length of the CDR3 is 20 residues. Deletions cut 6 bases from V and 4 bases from J, with 31 bases between. CDR1 is LNHDA and CDR2 is SQIVND in the germline V gene (reference sequence). The CDR3 is CASSSPFRVGGRRSNQPQHF. The DNA of the CDR3 is TGTGCCAGTAGCTCTCCCTTTCGGGTGGGGGGGAGAAGGTCGAATCAGCCCCAGCATTTT.

This clonotype appeared a few times. The chain uses TRBV12-3 or TRBV12-4 and TRBJ2-3; D is ambiguous. The CDR3 totals 17 residues. The V end lost 6 bases, the J end lost 0 bases, and 19 bases lay between the germline ends. The CDR3 sequence: CASRPTRWTASTDTQYF. In DNA, the CDR3 is TGTGCCAGCAGACCCACAAGGTGGACCGCTAGCACAGATACGCAGTATTTT.

A word on this clonotype: The junction and the germline gene differ at one end; a read error may be behind it. V is TRBV27 and J is TRBJ2-1; 12 bases are a match to TRBD2. This CDR3 region has 18 residues. Per germline, CDR1 MNHEY and CDR2 SMNVEV (reference sequence). CDR3 in DNA: TGCGCCAGCAGTTTATCGGGACTAGCGGGCTATTCGGGAAGTGAGCAGTTCTTC. It codes for CASSLSGLAGYSGSEQFF.

This clonotype was seen many times. The chain links TRBV2 to TRBJ2-5, with D tentatively TRBD2 (6 bases). V dropped 1 base and J dropped 12 bases, with 9 bases sitting between them. CDR3 length: 11 residues. The germline gives CDR1 SNHLY, CDR2 FYNNEI. In DNA form, the CDR3 reads TGTGCCAGCAGTGAAGGGGAGGTCGAGTACTTC. Protein: CASSEGEVEYF.

This sequence joins TRBV9 and TRBJ1-4, with TRBD1 as a possible D gene (5 bases). The CDR3 extends over 16 amino acids. V shed 0 bases and J shed 6 bases, with 15 bases lying between them. Germline V gene lookup returns CDR1 SGDLS and CDR2 YYNGEE. CDR3 sequence: CASSVATGQGYEKLFF. As DNA, the CDR3 is TGTGCCAGCAGCGTAGCTACTGGGCAGGGCTATGAAAAACTGTTTTTT. Filled out from reference TRBV9 and TRBJ1-4, the complete variable domain reads DSGVTQTPKHLITATGQRVTLRCSPRSGDLSVYWYQQSLDQGLQFLIQYYNGEERAKGNILERFSAQQFPDLHSELNLSSLELGDSALYFCASSVATGQGYEKLFFGSGTQLSVL.

This clonotype showed up many times. The V gene is TRBV4-1, the J gene TRBJ1-3; 9 positions match TRBD1. The CDR3 consists of 18 residues. Germline-derived CDR1 and CDR2 are MGHRA and YSYEKL. Trimming at V came to 4 bases and at J to 0 bases, leaving 10 bases not matched to a gene. The CDR3 nucleotides are TGCGCCAGCAGCCCCCGGGGCGGGACAGGGATCTCTGGAAACACCATATATTTT. Encoded protein: CASSPRGGTGISGNTIYF.

This chain connects TRBV20-1 to TRBJ2-7; 15 bases are a match to TRBD2. J gave up 0 bases and V 5 bases, and 8 bases lay outside the gene matches. The CDR3 has 17 residues. Germline V gives CDR1 DFQATT, CDR2 SNEGSKA (reference sequence). CDR3 sequence (DNA): TGCAGTGCTTTCCGGACTAGCGGGGGGGGAAGCTCCTACGAGCAGTACTTC. Protein product: CSAFRTSGGGSSYEQYF.

The chain is built from TRBV5-1 and TRBJ2-4, with 9 bases matching TRBD1. V dropped 4 bases and J dropped 6; count of bases not matched to a gene: 5. Germline CDR1 reads SGHRS; CDR2 reads YFSETQ. The CDR3 totals 14 residues. The CDR3 loop reads CASSGGTGINIQYF. As DNA, the CDR3 is TGCGCCAGCAGCGGAGGGACAGGGATAAACATTCAGTACTTC.

This clonotype came up many times. The chain is built from TRBV28 and TRBJ2-2, with D possibly matching TRBD1 (8 bases). CDR3 length: 16 amino acids. Germline V lookup: CDR1 MDHEN, CDR2 SYDVKM. V was cut by 4 bases and J by 7 bases, with 19 bases left in between. The chain's CDR3 is CASSSDGRTGSGELFF. CDR3 sequence (DNA): TGTGCCAGCAGTTCGGACGGGAGGACAGGGAGCGGGGAGCTGTTTTTT. Together with reference TRBV28 and TRBJ2-2, the CDR3 gives the full variable domain: DVKVTQSSRYLVKRTGEKVFLECVQDMDHENMFWYRQDPGLGLRLIYFSYDVKMKEKGDIPEGYSVSREKKERFSLILESASTNQTSMYLCASSSDGRTGSGELFFGEGSRLTVL.